This TCR beta chain was identified in a study of T cell responses to AZD1222 COVID-19 vaccine. Method: immunoSEQ multiplex PCR; TCRdb's copy keeps in-frame clones and lacks some. This sample has approximately 120,000 clones; approximately 93% occur once, and the top ten carry 4% to 5%. Study outcomes and limitations: Spike was spanned by vaccine-associated CD4 TCRs, which were dominant at 160-218 and 743-854. Vaccination with two AZD1222 doses was followed by a rise in Spike-specific TCR breadth and depth.

The length of the CDR3 is 13 residues. V was trimmed by 0 bases and J by 11 bases, leaving 13 bases between them. Looked up from germline, CDR1 is LGHNA and CDR2 is YNFKEQ. On this clone: As yet, its antigen is unknown.

V gene TRBV4-2 combines with J gene TRBJ1-1; weak D call: TRBD1 (5 bases). This clonotype was obtained from an adult in good health. The specimen was peripheral blood, collected on day 0 of AZD1222 vaccination. The CDR3 DNA sequence: TGTGCCAGCAGCCAAGAGGAAAGGGGCCCGGCTTTCTTT. Amino acids: CASSQEERGPAFF.